The 25 T cell receptor beta chains in this list originate from one sample, sequenced in a study of shared clonotypes between healthy human individuals. TCRdb's copy holds only in-frame clones and misses some; the assay was immunoSEQ multiplex PCR. Here the sample spans roughly 530,000 clones, 95% to 97% being singletons. Sequences were obtained from naive CD4+ T cells sorted from blood. Specified subset: CD45RA+ positively selected. All receptors derive from a woman in her twenties or thirties in good health.

The rearrangement links TRBV2 to TRBJ1-4; 8 nucleotides line up with TRBD1. Looked up from germline, CDR1 is SNHLY and CDR2 is FYNNEI. The CDR3 has 15 residues. V trimming: 6 bases; J trimming: 0 bases; junction bases outside the gene matches: 3. CDR3: CASSGQGPTNEKLFF. DNA for the CDR3: TGTGCCAGCAGCGGACAGGGCCCAACTAATGAAAAACTGTTTTTT.

This chain links TRBV5-8 with TRBJ2-1; perhaps TRBD1 as D (5 bases). The germline gives CDR1 SGHTS, CDR2 YDEGEE. V gave up 0 bases and J gave up 7 bases, with 17 bases separating them. CDR3 length equals 16 residues. CDR3 amino acids: CASSLVVGPFPNEQFF. The CDR3 nucleotides read TGTGCCAGCAGCTTGGTAGTGGGGCCCTTTCCGAATGAGCAGTTCTTC.

The J gene is TRBJ1-1, the V gene TRBV9; no reliable D call. Germline CDR1 is SGDLS and CDR2 is YYNGEE. This CDR3 is 13 amino acids long. V was shortened by 0 bases and J by 0 bases, with 3 bases between the two germline ends. CDR3 amino acids: CASSVVMNTEAFF. CDR3 nucleotide sequence: TGTGCCAGCAGCGTAGTGATGAACACTGAAGCTTTCTTT. The full variable domain, rest sourced from reference TRBV9 and TRBJ1-1, is DSGVTQTPKHLITATGQRVTLRCSPRSGDLSVYWYQQSLDQGLQFLIQYYNGEERAKGNILERFSAQQFPDLHSELNLSSLELGDSALYFCASSVVMNTEAFFGQGTRLTVV.

The rearrangement joins TRBV2 to TRBJ1-5; the D is unclear. CDR1 is SNHLY, CDR2 FYNNEI, per germline. The CDR3 is made up of 16 amino acids. V was trimmed by 1 base and J by 0 bases, leaving 10 bases between them. CDR3 amino acids: CASSEGSGYSNQPQHF. The CDR3 coding sequence is TGTGCCAGCAGTGAAGGGAGCGGGTATAGCAATCAGCCCCAGCATTTT.

The gene calls are TRBV5-4 and TRBJ1-4; D not certain. The CDR3 is 16 amino acids. The V gene's germline CDR1 is SGHNT and CDR2 YYREEE (reference sequence). V shed 0 bases and J shed 0 bases, with 9 bases lying between them. This CDR3 reads CASSLGGYATNEKLFF. Here the CDR3 DNA reads TGTGCCAGCAGCTTGGGGGGATACGCAACTAATGAAAAACTGTTTTTT.

This chain uses TRBV9 with TRBJ1-1, with TRBD1 as a possible D gene (5 bases). This CDR3 is 16 amino acids long. The ends were cut back, 10 bases at V and 8 bases at J, with 30 bases in the middle. Germline values: CDR1 SGDLS, CDR2 YYNGEE. The CDR3 sequence: CACGAGGDLHRGEAFF. The CDR3 coding sequence is TGTGCCTGTGGGGCGGGGGGAGACCTCCACCGCGGCGAAGCTTTCTTT.

The chain couples TRBV19 to TRBJ2-3; TRBD1 or TRBD2 may be the D gene (7 bases each). Germline V gene lookup returns CDR1 LNHDA and CDR2 SQIVND (reference sequence). This CDR3 has 14 residues. With 8 bases removed from V and 3 bases from J, the gap between germline ends came to 15 bases. CDR3 protein: CASRSRGGTDTQYF. The CDR3 coding sequence is TGTGCCAGTCGTTCCAGGGGGGGAACAGATACGCAGTATTTT.

The J gene is TRBJ1-4, the V gene TRBV18, with 8 bases aligning to TRBD1. Germline trimming cut 6 bases from V and 0 bases from J; bases unmatched to any gene: 9. The germline V gene encodes CDR1 KGHSH and CDR2 LQKENI. The CDR3 extends over 17 amino acids. The CDR3 DNA is TGTGCCAGCTCGCACGGACAGGGACCGGCAACTAATGAAAAACTGTTTTTT. Its protein is CASSHGQGPATNEKLFF.

This chain connects TRBV27 to TRBJ2-1; no clear D. The CDR3 covers 16 residues. Trimming took 0 bases from V and 0 from J, leaving 9 bases between them. The germline gives CDR1 MNHEY, CDR2 SMNVEV (reference sequence). This chain's CDR3 is CASSLSGVSSYNEQFF. In DNA form, the CDR3 reads TGTGCCAGCAGTTTATCGGGCGTTAGCTCCTACAATGAGCAGTTCTTC.

J is TRBJ2-7 and V is TRBV27; D is unclear. The germline CDR1 and CDR2 sequences are MNHEY and SMNVEV (reference sequence). Deletions cut 4 bases from V and 0 bases from J, with 16 bases between. This CDR3 contains 16 residues. The CDR3 bases are TGTGCCAGCAGTTCCTCCGGCGGTCGAAGCTCCTACGAGCAGTACTTC. Its protein is CASSSSGGRSSYEQYF.

This clone was detected only once. V is TRBV10-3 and J is TRBJ2-5, with D unresolved. The end of the DNA aligns better with TRBJ2-7, so the J call may be wrong. The CDR3 has 15 residues. Germline CDR1 and CDR2: ENHRY and SYGVKD. In nucleotides, the CDR3 is TGTGCCATCAGCGTATCCTCGACACCCACTTTCGAGCAGTACTTC. This sequence encodes CAISVSSTPTFEQYF.

V gene TRBV27 combines with J gene TRBJ2-1, with 12 bases fitting TRBD2. The CDR3 has 17 residues. V shed 7 bases, J shed 5 bases, and the junction held 12 bases outside the gene matches. Looked up from germline, CDR1 is MNHEY and CDR2 is SMNVEV (reference sequence). CDR3 in DNA: TGTGCCAGCAAAGTAGTCTCAAGACTAGCGGGGGACAATGAGCAGTTCTTC. Translated: CASKVVSRLAGDNEQFF.

This clone was seen more than once but under ten times. J is TRBJ1-5 and V is TRBV23-1, with D unresolved. TRBV23-1 is sorted into the ORF group, with uncertain function. Trimming took off 6 bases at V and 3 bases at J, with 15 bases between the two ends. This CDR3 region has 15 residues. The CDR3 sequence: CASRASRRFNQPQHF. As DNA, the CDR3 is TGCGCCAGCAGAGCCTCACGACGGTTCAATCAGCCCCAGCATTTT.

This chain uses TRBV27 with TRBJ1-5; unclear D gene. Between the trimmed V and J ends, which lost 3 bases and 7 bases, there was a span of 13 bases. CDR1 and CDR2 (germline): MNHEY, SMNVEV (reference sequence). The length of the CDR3 is 14 residues. The chain's CDR3 is CASSFSPDGQPQHF. DNA of the CDR3: TGTGCCAGCAGTTTCTCGCCGGACGGCCAGCCCCAGCATTTT.

The J gene is TRBJ1-2, the V gene TRBV28; D is ambiguous. V lost 7 bases and J lost 4, with 7 bases in between. The CDR3 is made up of 11 amino acids. Germline assignment: CDR1 MDHEN and CDR2 SYDVKM. CDR3 nucleotides: TGTGCCAGCAATCATATCTATGGCTACACCTTC. As protein: CASNHIYGYTF.

J is TRBJ2-5 and V is TRBV7-9; D gene unclear. Trimming left V 5 bases short and J 3 bases short, with 4 bases between. Germline V gene data show CDR1 as SEHNR and CDR2 as FQNEAQ (reference sequence). This CDR3 has 11 amino acids. CDR3 amino acids: CASSSKETQYF. The CDR3, as DNA: TGTGCCAGCAGCAGCAAAGAGACCCAGTACTTC. The entire variable domain, with the rest obtained from reference TRBV7-9 and TRBJ2-5, is as follows: DTGVSQNPRHKITKRGQNVTFRCDPISEHNRLYWYRQTLGQGPEFLTYFQNEAQLEKSRLLSDRFSAERPKGSFSTLEIQRTEQGDSAMYLCASSSKETQYFGPGTRLLVL.

The chain employs TRBV11-2 and TRBJ2-1; 12 nucleotides line up with TRBD2. Germline assignment: CDR1 SGHAT and CDR2 FQNNGV. Trimming at V came to 6 bases and at J to 4 bases, leaving 4 bases not matched to a gene. The CDR3 runs to 15 residues. CDR3 DNA: TGTGCCAGCAGGTTCCTAGCGGGAGGGTACAATGAGCAGTTCTTC. It specifies CASRFLAGGYNEQFF.

The genes are TRBV28 and TRBJ1-5; tentatively, D is TRBD1 (6 bases). CDR1 is MDHEN, CDR2 SYDVKM, per germline. With 11 bases removed from V and 5 bases from J, the gap between germline ends came to 13 bases. This CDR3 comprises 12 residues. This CDR3 reads CAGGGIHQPQHF. CDR3 nucleotide sequence: TGTGCCGGGGGCGGCATACATCAGCCCCAGCATTTT.

This clone was seen just once. The V call is TRBV27, the J call TRBJ2-7, with TRBD1 as a possible D gene (6 bases). V was trimmed by 1 base and J by 0 bases, leaving 10 bases between them. The CDR3 spans 15 residues. Germline-derived CDR1 and CDR2 are MNHEY and SMNVEV (reference sequence). The CDR3, as DNA: TGTGCCAGCAGTTTATATCCAGGGGACTCCTACGAGCAGTACTTC. Translated, it gives CASSLYPGDSYEQYF.

This chain uses TRBV18 with TRBJ2-2, with 8 positions matching TRBD2. There are 16 residues in the CDR3. Germline lookup yields CDR1 KGHSH and CDR2 LQKENI. V shed 1 base, J shed 7 bases, and the junction held 8 bases outside the gene matches. CDR3 DNA sequence: TGTGCCAGCTCACCACTAACGGGAGGGCTTGACGGGGAGCTGTTTTTT. This codes for CASSPLTGGLDGELFF.

The rearrangement joins TRBV10-3 to TRBJ1-1, with D possibly TRBD1 on 6 matching bases. This CDR3 has 13 residues. Germline-derived CDR1 and CDR2 are ENHRY and SYGVKD. The V end lost 6 bases, the J end lost 3 bases, and 11 bases lay between the germline ends. The CDR3: CAIRLDSYTEAFF. CDR3 in DNA: TGTGCCATCAGGCTGGACAGCTACACTGAAGCTTTCTTT.

The chain employs TRBV6-5 and TRBJ2-7; D unclear. Germline V gene lookup returns CDR1 MNHEY and CDR2 SVGAGI. This CDR3 region has 14 residues. The germline V and J ends were trimmed by 4 bases and 6 bases, with 16 bases remaining between them. The CDR3 reads CASSSDGSPREQYF. The CDR3 nucleotides are TGTGCCAGCAGTTCCGACGGTTCGCCTCGCGAGCAGTACTTC.

The chain joins TRBV11-2 to TRBJ2-5, with 7 bases that match TRBD2. The J segment lost 6 bases and the V segment lost 1 base, leaving 14 bases of the junction unmatched. The CDR3 length is 17 residues. Germline V CDR1 and CDR2: SGHAT, FQNNGV. The CDR3 DNA reads TGTGCCAGCAGCTTAGTTAGATCGGCGGGAGTCCGTAAGACCCAGTACTTC. Its protein is CASSLVRSAGVRKTQYF.

This rearrangement joins TRBV28 to TRBJ2-7; 10 nucleotides line up with TRBD1. Trimming removed 5 bases from V and 7 bases from J; junction bases left unmatched: 8. The CDR3 is made up of 14 amino acids. Germline CDR1 is MDHEN and CDR2 is SYDVKM. CDR3 amino acids: CASSERTGGSEQYF. CDR3 in DNA: TGTGCCAGCAGTGAACGGACAGGGGGATCGGAGCAGTACTTC.

Written as DNA, the CDR3 is TGTGCCAGCGGGAGATACAATGAGCAGTTCTTC. Amino acids: CASGRYNEQFF. V gene TRBV28 combines with J gene TRBJ2-1; TRBD2 might be the D (5 bases). In germline, CDR1 is MDHEN, CDR2 SYDVKM. V gave up 8 bases and J gave up 4 bases, with 6 bases separating them. CDR3 length equals 11 residues.